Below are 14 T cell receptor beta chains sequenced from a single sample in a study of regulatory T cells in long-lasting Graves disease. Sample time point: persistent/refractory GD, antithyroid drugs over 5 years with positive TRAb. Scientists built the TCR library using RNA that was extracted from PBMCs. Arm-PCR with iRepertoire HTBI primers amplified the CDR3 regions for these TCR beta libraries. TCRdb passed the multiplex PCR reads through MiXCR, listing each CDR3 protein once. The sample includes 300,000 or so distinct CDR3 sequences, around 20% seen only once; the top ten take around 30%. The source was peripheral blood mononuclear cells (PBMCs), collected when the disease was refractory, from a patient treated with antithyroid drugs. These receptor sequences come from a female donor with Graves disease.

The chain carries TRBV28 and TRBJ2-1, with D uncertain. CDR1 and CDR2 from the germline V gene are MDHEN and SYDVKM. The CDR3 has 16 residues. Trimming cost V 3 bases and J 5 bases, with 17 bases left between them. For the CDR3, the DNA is TGTGCCAGCAGTTTGGTGCTACGCATTAGGGACAATGAGCAGTTCTTC. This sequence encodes CASSLVLRIRDNEQFF.

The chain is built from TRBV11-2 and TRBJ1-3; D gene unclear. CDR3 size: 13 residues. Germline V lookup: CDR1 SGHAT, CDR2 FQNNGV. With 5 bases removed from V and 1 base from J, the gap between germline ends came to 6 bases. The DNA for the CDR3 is TGTGCCAGCAGCCCCATTTCTGGAAACACCATATATTTT. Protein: CASSPISGNTIYF. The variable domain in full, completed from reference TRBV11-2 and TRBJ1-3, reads EAGVAQSPRYKIIEKRQSVAFWCNPISGHATLYWYQQILGQGPKLLIQFQNNGVVDDSQLPKDRFSAERLKGVDSTLKIQPAKLEDSAVYLCASSPISGNTIYFGEGSWLTVV.

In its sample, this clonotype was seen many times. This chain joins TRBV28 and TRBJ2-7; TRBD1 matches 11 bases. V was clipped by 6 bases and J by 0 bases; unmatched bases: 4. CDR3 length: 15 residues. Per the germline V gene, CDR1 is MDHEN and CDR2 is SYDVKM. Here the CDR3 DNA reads TGTGCCAGCAGCTTCGGGACAGGGGGCTCCTACGAGCAGTACTTC. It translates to CASSFGTGGSYEQYF.

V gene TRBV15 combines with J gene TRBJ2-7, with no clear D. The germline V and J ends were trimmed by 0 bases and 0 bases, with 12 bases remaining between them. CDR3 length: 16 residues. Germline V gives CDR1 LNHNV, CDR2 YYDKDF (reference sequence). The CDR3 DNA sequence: TGTGCCACCAGCAGAGATTTGCGTCAGAGCTCCTACGAGCAGTACTTC. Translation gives CATSRDLRQSSYEQYF. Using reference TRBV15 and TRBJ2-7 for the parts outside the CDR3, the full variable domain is DAMVIQNPRYQVTQFGKPVTLSCSQTLNHNVMYWYQQKSSQAPKLLFHYYDKDFNNEADTPDNFQSRRPNTSFCFLDIRSPGLGDTAMYLCATSRDLRQSSYEQYFGPGTRLTVT.

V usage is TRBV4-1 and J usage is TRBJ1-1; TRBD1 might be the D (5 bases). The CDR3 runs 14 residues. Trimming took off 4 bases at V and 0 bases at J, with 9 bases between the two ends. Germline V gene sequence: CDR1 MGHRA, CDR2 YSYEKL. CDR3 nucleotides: TGCGCCAGCAGCCGACAGAGCATGAACACTGAAGCTTTCTTT. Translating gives CASSRQSMNTEAFF.

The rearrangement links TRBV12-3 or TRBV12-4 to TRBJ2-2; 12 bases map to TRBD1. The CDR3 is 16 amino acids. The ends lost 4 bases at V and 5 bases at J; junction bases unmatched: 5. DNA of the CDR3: TGTGCCAGCAGTTCCCGGGACAGGGGGCGTACCGGGGAGCTGTTTTTT. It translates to CASSSRDRGRTGELFF.

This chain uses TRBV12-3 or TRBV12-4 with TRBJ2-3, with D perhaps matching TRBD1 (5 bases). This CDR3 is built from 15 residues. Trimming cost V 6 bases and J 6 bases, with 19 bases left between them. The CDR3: CASRSNQGSRDTQYF. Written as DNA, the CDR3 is TGTGCCAGCAGGTCAAATCAGGGATCTCGGGATACGCAGTATTTT.

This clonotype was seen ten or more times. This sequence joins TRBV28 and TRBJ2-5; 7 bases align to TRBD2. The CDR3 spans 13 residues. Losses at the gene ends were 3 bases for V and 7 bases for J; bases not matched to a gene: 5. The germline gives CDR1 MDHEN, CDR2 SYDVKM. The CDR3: CASSFGGKGTQYF. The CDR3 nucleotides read TGTGCCAGCAGTTTCGGGGGGAAAGGGACCCAGTACTTC.

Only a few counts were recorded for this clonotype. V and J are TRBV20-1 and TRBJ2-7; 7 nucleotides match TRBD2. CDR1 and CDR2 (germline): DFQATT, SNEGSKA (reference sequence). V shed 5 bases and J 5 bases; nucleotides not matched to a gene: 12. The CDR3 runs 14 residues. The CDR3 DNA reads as TGCAGTGCTGGGGGGGGGAGGGCCCTGGACGAGCAGTACTTC. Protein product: CSAGGGRALDEQYF.

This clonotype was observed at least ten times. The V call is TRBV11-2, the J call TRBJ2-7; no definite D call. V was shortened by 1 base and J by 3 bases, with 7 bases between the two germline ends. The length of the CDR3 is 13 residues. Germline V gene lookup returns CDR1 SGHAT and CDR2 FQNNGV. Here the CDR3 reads CASSLVRSYEQYF. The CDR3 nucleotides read TGTGCCAGCAGCTTAGTCAGGAGCTACGAGCAGTACTTC.

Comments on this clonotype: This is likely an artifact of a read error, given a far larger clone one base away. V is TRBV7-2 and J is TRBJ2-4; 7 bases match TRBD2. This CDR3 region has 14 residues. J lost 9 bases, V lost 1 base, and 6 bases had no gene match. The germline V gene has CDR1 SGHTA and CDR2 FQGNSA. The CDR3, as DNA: TGTGCCAGCAGCTTAGGCGGGGGAGCGAGCATTCAGTACTTC. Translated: CASSLGGGASIQYF.

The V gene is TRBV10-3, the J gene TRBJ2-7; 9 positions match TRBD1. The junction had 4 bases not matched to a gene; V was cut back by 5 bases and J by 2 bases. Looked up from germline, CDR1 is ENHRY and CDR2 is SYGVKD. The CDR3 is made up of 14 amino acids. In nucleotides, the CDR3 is TGTGCCATCAGTAATGGGACAGGGCCCTACGAGCAGTACTTC. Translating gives CAISNGTGPYEQYF.

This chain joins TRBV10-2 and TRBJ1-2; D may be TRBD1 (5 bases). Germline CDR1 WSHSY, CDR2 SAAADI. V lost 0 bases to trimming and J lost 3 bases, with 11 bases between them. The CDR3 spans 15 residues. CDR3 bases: TGCGCCAGCAGTGAGTCGAGGGGCTCGGACTATGGCTACACCTTC. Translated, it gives CASSESRGSDYGYTF.

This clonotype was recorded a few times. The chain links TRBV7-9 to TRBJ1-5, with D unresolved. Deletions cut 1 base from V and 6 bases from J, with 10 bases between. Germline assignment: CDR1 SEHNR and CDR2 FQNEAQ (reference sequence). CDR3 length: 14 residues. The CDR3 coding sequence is TGTGCCAGCAGCTTAGACTCGGATGGTCAGCCCCAGCATTTT. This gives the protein CASSLDSDGQPQHF.